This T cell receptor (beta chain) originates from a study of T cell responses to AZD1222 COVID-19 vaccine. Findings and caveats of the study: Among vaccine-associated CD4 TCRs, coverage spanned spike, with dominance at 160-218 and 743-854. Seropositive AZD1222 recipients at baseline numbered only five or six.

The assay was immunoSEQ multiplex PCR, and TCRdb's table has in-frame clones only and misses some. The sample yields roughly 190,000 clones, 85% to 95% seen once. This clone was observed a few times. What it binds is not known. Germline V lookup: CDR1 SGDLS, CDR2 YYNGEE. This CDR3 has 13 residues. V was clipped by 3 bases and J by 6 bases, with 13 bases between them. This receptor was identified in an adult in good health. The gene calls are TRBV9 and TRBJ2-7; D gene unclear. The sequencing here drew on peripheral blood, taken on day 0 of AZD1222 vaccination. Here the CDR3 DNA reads TGTGCCAGCAGCGCACAGTTGGTAGGCGAGCAGTACTTC. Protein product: CASSAQLVGEQYF.